This record concerns one T cell receptor (beta chain) sequence. CDR3 length: 13 amino acids. Per the germline V gene, CDR1 is KGHDR and CDR2 is SFDVKD. V dropped 3 bases and J dropped 8 bases, with 7 bases sitting between them. Authors' methods: Amplification of reference gene primers provided the estimated nucleated cell counts. Sequencing used immunoSEQ multiplex PCR; TCRdb keeps in-frame clones, though not all of them. The V and J calls and the clone size are those of that table, but D and trimming were determined from the DNA. The sample shows about 66,000 clones, about 86% of them seen only once. The data stem from a study of blood T cell repertoires in COVID-19. Overall study: COVID-19 samples from acute and convalescent phases originated in the United States, Italy and Spain. In each case, the material was cDNA or gDNA derived from T cells, B-cell-depleted T cells, or PBMCs.

This chain connects TRBV24-1 to TRBJ2-6; D is possibly TRBD2 (5 bases). The receptor was isolated from a man in his fifties or sixties with active COVID-19. Sequencing was done on a sample of peripheral blood. DNA for the CDR3: TGTGCCACCAGTGATCCGGGAACCAACGTCCTGACTTTC. Translating gives CATSDPGTNVLTF.